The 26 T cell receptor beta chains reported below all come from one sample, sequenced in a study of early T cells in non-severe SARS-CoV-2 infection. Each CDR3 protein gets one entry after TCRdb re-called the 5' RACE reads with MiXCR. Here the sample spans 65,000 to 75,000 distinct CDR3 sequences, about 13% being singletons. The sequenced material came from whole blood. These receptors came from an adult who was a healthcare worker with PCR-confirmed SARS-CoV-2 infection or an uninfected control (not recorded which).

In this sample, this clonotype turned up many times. CDR3 residues: CASSALGATNEKLFF. In DNA form, the CDR3 reads TGTGCCAGCAGCGCCCTAGGGGCAACTAATGAAAAACTGTTTTTT. The rearrangement joins TRBV9 to TRBJ1-4, with D perhaps TRBD1 (5 bases). The CDR3 runs to 15 residues. Trimming pared 3 bases from V and 0 bases from J, leaving 9 bases between. Looked up from germline, CDR1 is SGDLS and CDR2 is YYNGEE.

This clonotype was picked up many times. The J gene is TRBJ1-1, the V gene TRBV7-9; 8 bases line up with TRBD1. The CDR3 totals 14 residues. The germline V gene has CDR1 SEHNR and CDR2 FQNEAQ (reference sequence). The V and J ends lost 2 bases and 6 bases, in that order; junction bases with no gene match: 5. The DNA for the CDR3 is TGTGCCAGCAGCTTACAGGGGGCGAGCGCTGAAGCTTTCTTT. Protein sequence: CASSLQGASAEAFF.

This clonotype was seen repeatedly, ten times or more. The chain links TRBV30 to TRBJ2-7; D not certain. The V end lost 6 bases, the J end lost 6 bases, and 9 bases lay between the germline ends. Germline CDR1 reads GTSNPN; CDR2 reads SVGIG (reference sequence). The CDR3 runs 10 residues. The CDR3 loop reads CACDGFEQYF. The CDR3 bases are TGTGCCTGCGACGGTTTCGAGCAGTACTTC. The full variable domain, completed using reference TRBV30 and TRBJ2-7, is SQTIHQWPATLVQPVGSPLSLECTVEGTSNPNLYWYRQAAGRGLQLLFYSVGIGQISSEVPQNLSASRPQDRQFILSSKKLLLSDSGFYLCACDGFEQYFGPGTRLTVT.

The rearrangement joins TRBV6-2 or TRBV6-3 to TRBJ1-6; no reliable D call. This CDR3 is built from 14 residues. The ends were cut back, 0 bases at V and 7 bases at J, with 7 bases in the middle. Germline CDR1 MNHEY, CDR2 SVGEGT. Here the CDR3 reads CASSYSNFNSPLHF. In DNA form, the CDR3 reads TGTGCCAGCAGTTACTCGAATTTCAATTCACCCCTCCACTTT.

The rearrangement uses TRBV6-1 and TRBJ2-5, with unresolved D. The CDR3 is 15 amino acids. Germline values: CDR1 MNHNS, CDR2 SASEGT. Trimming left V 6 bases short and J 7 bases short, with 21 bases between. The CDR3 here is CASRTTEGPLGTQYF. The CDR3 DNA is TGTGCCAGCAGAACCACGGAAGGGCCCCTCGGGACCCAGTACTTC.

The CDR3 is CASSLVSAPTYNEQFF. The CDR3 region has the DNA TGCGCCAGCAGCTTGGTTTCGGCCCCAACCTACAATGAGCAGTTCTTC. The V gene is TRBV5-1, the J gene TRBJ2-1; no definite D call. The V gene lost 0 bases and the J gene lost 2 bases, with 12 bases spanning the gap. Germline V gives CDR1 SGHRS, CDR2 YFSETQ. CDR3 length: 16 residues.

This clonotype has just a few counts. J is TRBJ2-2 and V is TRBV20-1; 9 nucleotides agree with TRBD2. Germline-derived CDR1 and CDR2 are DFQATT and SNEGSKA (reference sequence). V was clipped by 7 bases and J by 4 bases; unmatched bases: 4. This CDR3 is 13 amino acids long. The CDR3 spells CSVRRGGTGELFF. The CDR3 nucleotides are TGCAGTGTTCGGCGGGGGGGCACCGGGGAGCTGTTTTTT.

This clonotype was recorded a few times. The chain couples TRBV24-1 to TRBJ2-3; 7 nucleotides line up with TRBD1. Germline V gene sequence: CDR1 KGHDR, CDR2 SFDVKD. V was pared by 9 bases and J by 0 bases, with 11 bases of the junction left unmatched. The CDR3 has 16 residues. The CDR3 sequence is CATASNRGPSTDTQYF. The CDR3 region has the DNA TGTGCCACCGCTAGTAACAGGGGACCAAGCACAGATACGCAGTATTTT.

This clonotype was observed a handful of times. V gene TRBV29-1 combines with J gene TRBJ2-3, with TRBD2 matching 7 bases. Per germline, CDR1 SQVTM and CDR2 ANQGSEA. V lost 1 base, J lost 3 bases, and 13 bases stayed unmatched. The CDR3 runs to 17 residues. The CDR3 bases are TGCAGCGTTGAAGGCAGGGTCGGGGGGATGAGGACAGATACGCAGTATTTT. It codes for CSVEGRVGGMRTDTQYF.

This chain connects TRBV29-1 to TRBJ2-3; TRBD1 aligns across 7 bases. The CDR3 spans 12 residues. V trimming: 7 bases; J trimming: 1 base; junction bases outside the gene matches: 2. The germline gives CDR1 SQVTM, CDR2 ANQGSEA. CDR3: CSDGQGTDTQYF. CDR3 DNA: TGCAGCGACGGACAGGGCACAGATACGCAGTATTTT.

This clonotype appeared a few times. The CDR3 region is CAWSVGGPPLHF. CDR3 DNA: TGTGCCTGGAGTGTAGGAGGCCCACCCCTCCACTTT. This chain uses TRBV30 with TRBJ1-6; D unclear. The CDR3 runs to 12 residues. Trimming removed 0 bases from V and 11 bases from J, with 8 bases in between. The germline CDR1 and CDR2 sequences are GTSNPN and SVGIG (reference sequence).

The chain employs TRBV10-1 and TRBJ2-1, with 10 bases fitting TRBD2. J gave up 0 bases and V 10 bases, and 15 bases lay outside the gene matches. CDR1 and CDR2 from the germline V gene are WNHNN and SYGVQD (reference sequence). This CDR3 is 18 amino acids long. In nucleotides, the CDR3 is TGCGCCACCCATCGCGGGCAGCGGGGGGGGTGCTCCTACAATGAGCAGTTCTTC. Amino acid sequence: CATHRGQRGGCSYNEQFF.

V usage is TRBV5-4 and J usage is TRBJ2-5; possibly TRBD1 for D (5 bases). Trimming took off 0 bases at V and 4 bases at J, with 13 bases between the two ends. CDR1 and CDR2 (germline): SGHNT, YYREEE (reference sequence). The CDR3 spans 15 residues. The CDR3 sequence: CASSLETAARETQYF. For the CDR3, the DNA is TGTGCCAGCAGCTTGGAGACAGCTGCCAGAGAGACCCAGTACTTC.

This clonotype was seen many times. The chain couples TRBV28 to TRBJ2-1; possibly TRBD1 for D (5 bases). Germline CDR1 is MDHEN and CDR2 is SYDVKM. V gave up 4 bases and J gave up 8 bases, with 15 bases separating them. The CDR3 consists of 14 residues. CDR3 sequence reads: CASSSPARRDEQFF. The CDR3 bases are TGTGCCAGCAGTTCCCCTGCGCGCAGGGATGAGCAGTTCTTC.

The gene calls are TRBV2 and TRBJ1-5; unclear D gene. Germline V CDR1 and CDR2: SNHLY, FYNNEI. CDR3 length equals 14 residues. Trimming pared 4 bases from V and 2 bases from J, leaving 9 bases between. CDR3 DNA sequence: TGTGCCAGCAGTGGAGGGCAAGGCAATCAGCCCCAGCATTTT. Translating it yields CASSGGQGNQPQHF.

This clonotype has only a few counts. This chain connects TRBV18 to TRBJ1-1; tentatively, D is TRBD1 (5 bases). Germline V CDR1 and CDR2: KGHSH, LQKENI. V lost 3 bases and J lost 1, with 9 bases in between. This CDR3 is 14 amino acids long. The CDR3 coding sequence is TGTGCCAGCTCACCCGCCGGGGGGAACACTGAAGCTTTCTTT. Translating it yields CASSPAGGNTEAFF.

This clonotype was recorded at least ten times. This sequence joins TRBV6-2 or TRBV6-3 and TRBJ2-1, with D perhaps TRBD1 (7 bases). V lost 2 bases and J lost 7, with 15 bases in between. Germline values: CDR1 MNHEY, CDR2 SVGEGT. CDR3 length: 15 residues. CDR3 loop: CASSYRGPRGNEQFF. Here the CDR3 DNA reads TGTGCCAGCAGTTACCGGGGGCCCAGGGGGAATGAGCAGTTCTTC.

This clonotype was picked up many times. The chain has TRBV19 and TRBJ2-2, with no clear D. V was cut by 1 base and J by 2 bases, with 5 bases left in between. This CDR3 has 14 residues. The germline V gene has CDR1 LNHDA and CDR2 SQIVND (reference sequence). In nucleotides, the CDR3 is TGTGCCAGTAGTATAGGCGGAAACACCGGGGAGCTGTTTTTT. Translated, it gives CASSIGGNTGELFF.

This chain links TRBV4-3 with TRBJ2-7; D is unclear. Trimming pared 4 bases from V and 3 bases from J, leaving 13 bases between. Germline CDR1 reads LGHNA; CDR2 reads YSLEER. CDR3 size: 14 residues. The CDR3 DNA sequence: TGCGCCAGCAGCCTAGGAGACCAAGGCTACGAGCAGTACTTC. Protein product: CASSLGDQGYEQYF.

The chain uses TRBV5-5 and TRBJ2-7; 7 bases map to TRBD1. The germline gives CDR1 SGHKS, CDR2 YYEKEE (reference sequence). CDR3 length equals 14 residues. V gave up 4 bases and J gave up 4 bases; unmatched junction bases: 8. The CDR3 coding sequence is TGTGCCAGCAGCCCAACAGGGGTTTTATACGAGCAGTACTTC. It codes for CASSPTGVLYEQYF.

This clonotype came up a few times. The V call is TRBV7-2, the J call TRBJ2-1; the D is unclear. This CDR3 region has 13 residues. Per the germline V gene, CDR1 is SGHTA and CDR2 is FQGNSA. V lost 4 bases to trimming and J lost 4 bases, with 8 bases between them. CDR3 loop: CASSSEAYNEQFF. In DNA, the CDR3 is TGTGCCAGCAGCTCCGAGGCGTACAATGAGCAGTTCTTC.

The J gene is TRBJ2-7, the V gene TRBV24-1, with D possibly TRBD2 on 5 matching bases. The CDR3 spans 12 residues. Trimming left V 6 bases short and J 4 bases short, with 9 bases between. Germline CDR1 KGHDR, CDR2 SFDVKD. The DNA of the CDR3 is TGTGCCACCAGTCATGCGGGTTACGAGCAGTACTTC. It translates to CATSHAGYEQYF.

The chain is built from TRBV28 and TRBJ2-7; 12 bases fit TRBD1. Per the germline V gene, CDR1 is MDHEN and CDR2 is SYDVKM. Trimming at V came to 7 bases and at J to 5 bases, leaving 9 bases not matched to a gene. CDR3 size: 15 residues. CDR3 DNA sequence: TGTGCCAGCACCCTGGGGGGACAGGGGGCCCACGAGCAGTACTTC. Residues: CASTLGGQGAHEQYF.

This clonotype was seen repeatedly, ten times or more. The CDR3 is CSVAGRANTEAFF. The CDR3 DNA follows: TGCAGCGTCGCCGGACGGGCGAACACTGAAGCTTTCTTT. The gene calls are TRBV29-1 and TRBJ1-1; D gene unclear. The length of the CDR3 is 13 residues. Trimming removed 6 bases at V and 1 base at J, with 12 bases between. The germline gives CDR1 SQVTM, CDR2 ANQGSEA.

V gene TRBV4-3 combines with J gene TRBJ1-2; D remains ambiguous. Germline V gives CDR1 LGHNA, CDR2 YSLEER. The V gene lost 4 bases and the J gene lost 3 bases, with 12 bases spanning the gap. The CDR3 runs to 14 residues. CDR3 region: CASSPDPRDYGYTF. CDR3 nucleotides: TGCGCCAGCAGCCCGGACCCCCGGGACTATGGCTACACCTTC.

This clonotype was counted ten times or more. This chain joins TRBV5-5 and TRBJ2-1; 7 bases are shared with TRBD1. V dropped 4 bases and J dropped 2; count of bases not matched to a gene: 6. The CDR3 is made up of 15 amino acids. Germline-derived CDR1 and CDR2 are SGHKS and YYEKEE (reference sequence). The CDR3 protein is CASSIGDSTYNEQFF. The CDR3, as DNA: TGTGCCAGCAGCATCGGGGACAGTACCTACAATGAGCAGTTCTTC.